This T cell receptor beta chain derives from a study of identical twins. This CDR3 contains 12 residues. Per the germline V gene, CDR1 is DFQATT and CDR2 is SNEGSKA (reference sequence). Trimming took off 0 bases at V and 10 bases at J, with 12 bases between the two ends. TCRdb itself ran the 5' RACE reads through MiXCR, one entry per CDR3 protein. Among a few hundred thousand distinct CDR3 sequences listed, approximately 8.6% were seen once. The sample holds a few counts of this clonotype. The same sample was also used in a study of yellow fever vaccine responses in identical twins.

The rearrangement uses TRBV20-1 and TRBJ1-1, with D perhaps matching TRBD1 (5 bases). This receptor was obtained from a woman under 30 in good health. Sequenced material: CD8+ T cells sorted from blood. CDR3 sequence: CSARDLEGRAFF. For the CDR3, the DNA is TGCAGTGCTAGAGATTTGGAGGGGAGAGCTTTCTTT.